The 13 T cell receptor beta chains given below trace back to one sample, sequenced in a study of blood T cell repertoires in COVID-19. TCRdb's copy holds only in-frame clones and misses some; the assay was immunoSEQ multiplex PCR. The sample comprises about 130,000 clones, 60% to 80% of which are singletons, and about a tenth rests with the top ten. Sequencing input: peripheral blood. These receptors were obtained from a man aged 55 to 69 who had recovered from COVID-19.

The rearrangement joins TRBV9 to TRBJ1-6; 10 nucleotides match TRBD1. This CDR3 region has 16 residues. The germline V gene encodes CDR1 SGDLS and CDR2 YYNGEE. Unmatched junction bases numbered 4, after V lost 0 bases and J lost 7 bases. The CDR3 nucleotides are TGTGCCAGCAGCGTAGCTCCGGGACAGGGGAATTCACCCCTCCACTTT. Translating gives CASSVAPGQGNSPLHF.

The V gene is TRBV11-2, the J gene TRBJ2-7, with TRBD2 identical over 9 bases. With V trimmed by 4 bases and J by 7 bases, 11 bases remained unmatched. The CDR3 loop spans 15 amino acids. Germline-derived CDR1 and CDR2 are SGHAT and FQNNGV. The CDR3 region has the DNA TGTGCCAGCAGCTATGGTACTAGCGGGTTAAGGGAGCAGTACTTC. Amino acid sequence: CASSYGTSGLREQYF.

This clone was picked up one time. The DNA for the CDR3 is TGTGCCAGTAGCCAGCCCTCGGGAGGGGCTGAGCAGTTCTTC. Translation: CASSQPSGGAEQFF. The chain couples TRBV19 to TRBJ2-1, with 8 bases matching TRBD2. Trimming at V came to 6 bases and at J to 9 bases, leaving 10 bases not matched to a gene. The CDR3 sequence is 14 residues long. Germline values: CDR1 LNHDA, CDR2 SQIVND (reference sequence). Based on the CDR3 plus reference TRBV19 and TRBJ2-1, the full variable domain is DGGITQSPKYLFRKEGQNVTLSCEQNLNHDAMYWYRQDPGQGLRLIYYSQIVNDFQKGDIAEGYSVSREKKESFPLTVTSAQKNPTAFYLCASSQPSGGAEQFFGPGTRLTVL.

The CDR3 here is CASSHGSHTDTQYF. CDR3 in DNA: TGTGCCAGCTCACATGGGAGCCACACAGATACGCAGTATTTT. This chain connects TRBV18 to TRBJ2-3, with D possibly TRBD2 on 5 matching bases. V gave up 4 bases and J gave up 2 bases, with 10 bases separating them. Germline V gene sequence: CDR1 KGHSH, CDR2 LQKENI. This CDR3 comprises 14 residues.

This clone showed up just once. This rearrangement joins TRBV27 to TRBJ2-5; weak D call: TRBD2 (6 bases). CDR3 length equals 13 residues. Germline CDR1 and CDR2: MNHEY and SMNVEV (reference sequence). Deletions cut 2 bases from V and 6 bases from J, with 10 bases between. The CDR3 protein is CASSLGLMKTQYF. CDR3 nucleotides: TGTGCCAGCAGTTTAGGACTAATGAAGACCCAGTACTTC.

This clone has just a few counts. The chain recombines TRBV5-4 with TRBJ2-1, with TRBD1 matching over 8 bases. The V gene end was trimmed by 4 bases and the J gene end by 2 bases; junction bases not matched to a gene: 8. Per germline, CDR1 SGHNT and CDR2 YYREEE (reference sequence). This CDR3 contains 16 residues. The CDR3 DNA reads as TGTGCCAGCAGCGCAGGACAGGGAAGCACCTACAATGAGCAGTTCTTC. This sequence encodes CASSAGQGSTYNEQFF.

The chain employs TRBV7-2 and TRBJ1-1; 8 bases fit TRBD1. Germline CDR1 reads SGHTA; CDR2 reads FQGNSA. CDR3 length: 15 amino acids. With 6 bases clipped from V and 3 bases from J, the junction kept 9 bases outside the gene matches. The CDR3 coding sequence is TGTGCCAGCAGTCCGCAGGGGGCAAGGGACACTGAAGCTTTCTTT. This codes for CASSPQGARDTEAFF.

This clone showed up just once. The chain employs TRBV5-8 and TRBJ1-2, with D possibly matching TRBD1 (6 bases). CDR1 and CDR2 from the germline V gene are SGHTS and YDEGEE. The CDR3 is 15 residues long. The ends were cut back, 2 bases at V and 2 bases at J, with 13 bases in the middle. The CDR3 here is CASSFPQGINYGYTF. The CDR3, as DNA: TGTGCCAGCAGCTTTCCTCAGGGGATCAACTATGGCTACACCTTC. Using reference TRBV5-8 and TRBJ1-2 for the parts outside the CDR3, the full variable domain is EAGVTQSPTHLIKTRGQQATLRCSPISGHTSVYWYQQALGLGLQFLLWYDEGEERNRGNFPPRFSGRQFPNYSSELNVNALELEDSALYLCASSFPQGINYGYTFGSGTRLTVV.

V gene TRBV7-2 combines with J gene TRBJ2-5; 9 bases fit TRBD2. Germline V lookup: CDR1 SGHTA, CDR2 FQGNSA. J gave up 4 bases and V 2 bases, and 2 bases lay outside the gene matches. This CDR3 has 14 residues. CDR3 bases: TGTGCCAGCAGCTTATGGACTAGCGCAGAGACCCAGTACTTC. It encodes CASSLWTSAETQYF.

V is TRBV6-1 and J is TRBJ2-7; TRBD2 agrees at 9 bases. The germline gives CDR1 MNHNS, CDR2 SASEGT. The junction had 8 bases not matched to a gene; V was cut back by 3 bases and J by 2 bases. This CDR3 comprises 16 residues. CDR3 in amino acids: CASSEVLAGVTYEQYF. CDR3 DNA sequence: TGTGCCAGCAGTGAGGTATTAGCGGGAGTAACCTACGAGCAGTACTTC.

The chain recombines TRBV5-4 with TRBJ1-1; D uncertain. Trimming took off 0 bases at V and 7 bases at J, with 22 bases between the two ends. The CDR3 loop spans 17 amino acids. Germline CDR1 is SGHNT and CDR2 is YYREEE (reference sequence). DNA of the CDR3: TGTGCCAGCAGCTTGGGTTCGATCAGGTCGATCGAGAGTGAAGCTTTCTTT. Amino acid sequence: CASSLGSIRSIESEAFF.

The chain recombines TRBV6-5 with TRBJ1-2, with TRBD1 matching 7 bases. Germline V lookup: CDR1 MNHEY, CDR2 SVGAGI. With 6 bases clipped from V and 5 bases from J, the junction kept 12 bases outside the gene matches. The CDR3 runs 15 residues. CDR3 protein: CASRTGTENGYGYTF. The CDR3 bases are TGTGCCAGCAGGACGGGGACAGAGAATGGGTATGGCTACACCTTC.

This clone was seen only a few times. The chain employs TRBV5-1 and TRBJ1-5; D unclear. The length of the CDR3 is 13 residues. Germline CDR1 reads SGHRS; CDR2 reads YFSETQ. Trimming left V 1 base short and J 7 bases short, with 9 bases between. Here the CDR3 DNA reads TGCGCCAGCAGCTTGATGGGAGGGCAGCCCCAGCATTTT. Its translation: CASSLMGGQPQHF.